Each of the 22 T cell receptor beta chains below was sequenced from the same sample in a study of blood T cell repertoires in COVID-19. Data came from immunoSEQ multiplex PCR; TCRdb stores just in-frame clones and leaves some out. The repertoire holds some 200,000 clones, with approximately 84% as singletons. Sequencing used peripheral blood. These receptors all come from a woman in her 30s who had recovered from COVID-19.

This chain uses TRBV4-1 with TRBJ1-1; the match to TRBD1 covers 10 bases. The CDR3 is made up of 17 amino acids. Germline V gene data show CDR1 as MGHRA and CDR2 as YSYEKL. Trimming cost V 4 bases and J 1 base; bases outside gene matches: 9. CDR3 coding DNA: TGCGCCAGCAGCCGCCGGACAGGGGGACCCCAGAACACTGAAGCTTTCTTT. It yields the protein CASSRRTGGPQNTEAFF.

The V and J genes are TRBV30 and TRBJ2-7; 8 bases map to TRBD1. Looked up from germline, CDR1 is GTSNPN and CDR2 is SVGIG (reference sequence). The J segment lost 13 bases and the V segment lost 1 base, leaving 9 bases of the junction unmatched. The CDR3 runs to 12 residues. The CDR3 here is CAWSDPGTGPYF. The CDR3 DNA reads TGTGCCTGGAGTGATCCCGGGACAGGCCCTTACTTC.

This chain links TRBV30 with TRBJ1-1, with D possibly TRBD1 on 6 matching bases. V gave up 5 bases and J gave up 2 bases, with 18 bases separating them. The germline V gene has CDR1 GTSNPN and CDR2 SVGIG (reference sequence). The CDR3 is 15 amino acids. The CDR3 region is CAWGGTRGTNTEAFF. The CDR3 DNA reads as TGTGCCTGGGGGGGGACACGGGGAACCAACACTGAAGCTTTCTTT.

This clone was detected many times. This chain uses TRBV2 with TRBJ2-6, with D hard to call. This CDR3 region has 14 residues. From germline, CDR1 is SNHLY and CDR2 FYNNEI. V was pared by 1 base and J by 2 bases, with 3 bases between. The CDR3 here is CASSEVAGANVLTF. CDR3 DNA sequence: TGTGCCAGCAGTGAAGTCGCTGGGGCCAACGTCCTGACTTTC.

CDR3 bases: TGTGCCACCAGTGATTTTTCTCTAGCGGGCCACAATGAGCAGTTCTTC. This codes for CATSDFSLAGHNEQFF. The chain joins TRBV24-1 to TRBJ2-1, with TRBD2 matching over 8 bases. The CDR3 has 16 residues. The germline gives CDR1 KGHDR, CDR2 SFDVKD. The V and J ends lost 1 base and 5 bases, in that order; junction bases with no gene match: 6.

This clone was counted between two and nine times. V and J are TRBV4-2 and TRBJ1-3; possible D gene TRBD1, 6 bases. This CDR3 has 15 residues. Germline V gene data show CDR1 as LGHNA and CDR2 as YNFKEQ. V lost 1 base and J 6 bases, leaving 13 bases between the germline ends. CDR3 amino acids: CASSQVGEGENTIYF. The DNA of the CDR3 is TGTGCCAGCAGCCAAGTAGGGGAGGGGGAAAACACCATATATTTT.

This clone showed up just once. Here the CDR3 reads CASSPEYGQPQHF. The CDR3 DNA reads TGTGCCAGCAGCCCCGAGTACGGTCAGCCCCAGCATTTT. V is TRBV7-3 and J is TRBJ1-5; no clear D gene. The CDR3 runs to 13 residues. The germline V gene has CDR1 SGHTA and CDR2 FQGTGA. Trimming cost V 5 bases and J 6 bases, with 11 bases left between them.

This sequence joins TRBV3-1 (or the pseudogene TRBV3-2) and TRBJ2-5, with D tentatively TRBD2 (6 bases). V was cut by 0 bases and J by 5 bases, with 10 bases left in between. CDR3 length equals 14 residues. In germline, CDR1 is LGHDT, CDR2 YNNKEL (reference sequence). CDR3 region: CASSQDRSGETQYF. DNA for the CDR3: TGTGCCAGCAGCCAAGATAGGAGCGGGGAGACCCAGTACTTC.

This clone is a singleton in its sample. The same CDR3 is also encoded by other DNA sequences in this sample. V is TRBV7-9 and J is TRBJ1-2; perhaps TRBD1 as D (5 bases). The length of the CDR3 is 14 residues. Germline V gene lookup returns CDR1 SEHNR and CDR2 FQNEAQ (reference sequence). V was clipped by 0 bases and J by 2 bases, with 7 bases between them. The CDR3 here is CASSLAGGNYGYTF. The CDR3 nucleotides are TGTGCCAGCAGCTTAGCCGGGGGGAACTATGGCTACACCTTC. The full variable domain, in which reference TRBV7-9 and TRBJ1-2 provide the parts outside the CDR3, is DTGVSQNPRHKITKRGQNVTFRCDPISEHNRLYWYRQTLGQGPEFLTYFQNEAQLEKSRLLSDRFSAERPKGSFSTLEIQRTEQGDSAMYLCASSLAGGNYGYTFGSGTRLTVV.

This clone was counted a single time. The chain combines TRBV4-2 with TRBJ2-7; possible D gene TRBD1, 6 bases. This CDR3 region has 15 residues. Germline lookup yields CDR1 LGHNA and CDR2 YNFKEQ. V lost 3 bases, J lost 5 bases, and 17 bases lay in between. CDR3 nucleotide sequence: TGTGCCAGCAGCCAGTTAACAGGGAATGCCCACGAGCAGTACTTC. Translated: CASSQLTGNAHEQYF.

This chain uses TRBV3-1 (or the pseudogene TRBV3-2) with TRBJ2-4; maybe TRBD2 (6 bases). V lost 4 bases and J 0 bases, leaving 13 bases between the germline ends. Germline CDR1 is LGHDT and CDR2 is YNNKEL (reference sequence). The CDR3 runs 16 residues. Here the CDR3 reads CASSPGLPLAKNIQYF. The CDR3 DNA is TGTGCCAGCAGCCCAGGACTACCCCTAGCCAAAAACATTCAGTACTTC.

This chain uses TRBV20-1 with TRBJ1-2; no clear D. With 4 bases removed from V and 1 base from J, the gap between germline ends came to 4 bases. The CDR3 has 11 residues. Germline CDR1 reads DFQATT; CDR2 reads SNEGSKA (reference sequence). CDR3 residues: CSANSNYGYTF. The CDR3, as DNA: TGCAGTGCTAACAGTAACTATGGCTACACCTTC.

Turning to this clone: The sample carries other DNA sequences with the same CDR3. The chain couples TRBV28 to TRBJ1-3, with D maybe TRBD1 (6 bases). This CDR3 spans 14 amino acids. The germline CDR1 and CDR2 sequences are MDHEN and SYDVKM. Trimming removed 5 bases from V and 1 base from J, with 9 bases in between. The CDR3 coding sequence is TGTGCCAGCAGTATACAGGGATCTGGAAACACCATATATTTT. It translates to CASSIQGSGNTIYF. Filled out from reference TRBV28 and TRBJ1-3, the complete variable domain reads DVKVTQSSRYLVKRTGEKVFLECVQDMDHENMFWYRQDPGLGLRLIYFSYDVKMKEKGDIPEGYSVSREKKERFSLILESASTNQTSMYLCASSIQGSGNTIYFGEGSWLTVV.

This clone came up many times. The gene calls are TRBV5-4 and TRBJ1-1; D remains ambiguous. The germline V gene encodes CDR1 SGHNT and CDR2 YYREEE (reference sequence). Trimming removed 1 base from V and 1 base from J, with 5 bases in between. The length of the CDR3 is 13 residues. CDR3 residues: CASSLRQNTEAFF. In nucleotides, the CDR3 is TGTGCCAGCAGCTTGAGACAGAACACTGAAGCTTTCTTT.

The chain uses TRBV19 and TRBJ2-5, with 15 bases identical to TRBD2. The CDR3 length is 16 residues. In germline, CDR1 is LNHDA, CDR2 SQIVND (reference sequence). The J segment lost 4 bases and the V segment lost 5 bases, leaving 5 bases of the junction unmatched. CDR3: CASSFGLAGGGETQYF. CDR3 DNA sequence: TGTGCCAGTAGTTTCGGACTAGCGGGAGGGGGAGAGACCCAGTACTTC.

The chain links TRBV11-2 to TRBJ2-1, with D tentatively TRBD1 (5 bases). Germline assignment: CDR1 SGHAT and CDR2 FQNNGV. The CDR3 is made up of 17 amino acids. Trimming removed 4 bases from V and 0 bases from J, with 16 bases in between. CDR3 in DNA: TGTGCCAGCAGCTCACCCCAGGGCCGAGCCTCCTACAATGAGCAGTTCTTC. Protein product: CASSSPQGRASYNEQFF.

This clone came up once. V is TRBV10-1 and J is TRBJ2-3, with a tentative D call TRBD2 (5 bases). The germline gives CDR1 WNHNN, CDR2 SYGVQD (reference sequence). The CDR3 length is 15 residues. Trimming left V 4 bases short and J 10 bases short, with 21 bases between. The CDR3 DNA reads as TGCGCCAGCAGTGTTGGGGTGAGCCCTCGGGAACCGCAGTATTTT. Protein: CASSVGVSPREPQYF.

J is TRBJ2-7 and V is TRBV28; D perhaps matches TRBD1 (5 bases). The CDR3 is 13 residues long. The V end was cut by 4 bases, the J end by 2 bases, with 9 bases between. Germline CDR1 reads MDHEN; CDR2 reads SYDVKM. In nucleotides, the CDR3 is TGTGCCAGCAGTTGGCGCAGGGCCTACGAGCAGTACTTC. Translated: CASSWRRAYEQYF.

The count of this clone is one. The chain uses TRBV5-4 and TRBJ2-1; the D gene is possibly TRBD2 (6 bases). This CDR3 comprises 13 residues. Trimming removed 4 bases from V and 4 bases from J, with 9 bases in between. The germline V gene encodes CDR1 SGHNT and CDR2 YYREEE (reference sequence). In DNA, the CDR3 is TGTGCCAGCAGCGACGGGAGTTACAATGAGCAGTTCTTC. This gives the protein CASSDGSYNEQFF.

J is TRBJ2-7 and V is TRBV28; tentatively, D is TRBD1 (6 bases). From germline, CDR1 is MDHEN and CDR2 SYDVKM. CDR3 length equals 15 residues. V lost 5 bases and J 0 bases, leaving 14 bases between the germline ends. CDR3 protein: CASSGTSRGSYEQYF. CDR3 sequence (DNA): TGTGCCAGCAGTGGGACAAGTAGGGGCTCCTACGAGCAGTACTTC.

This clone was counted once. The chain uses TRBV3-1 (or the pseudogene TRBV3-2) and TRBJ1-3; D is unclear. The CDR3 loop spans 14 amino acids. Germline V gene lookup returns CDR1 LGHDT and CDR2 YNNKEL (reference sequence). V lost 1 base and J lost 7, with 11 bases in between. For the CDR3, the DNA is TGTGCCAGCAGCCAAGTTAGCTCGTACAACACCATATATTTT. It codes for CASSQVSSYNTIYF.

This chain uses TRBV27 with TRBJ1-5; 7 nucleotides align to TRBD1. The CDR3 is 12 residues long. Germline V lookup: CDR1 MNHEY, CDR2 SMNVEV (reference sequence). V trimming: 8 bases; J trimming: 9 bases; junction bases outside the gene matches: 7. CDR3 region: CASQGVGAPQHF. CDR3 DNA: TGTGCCAGCCAGGGGGTAGGGGCGCCCCAGCATTTT.